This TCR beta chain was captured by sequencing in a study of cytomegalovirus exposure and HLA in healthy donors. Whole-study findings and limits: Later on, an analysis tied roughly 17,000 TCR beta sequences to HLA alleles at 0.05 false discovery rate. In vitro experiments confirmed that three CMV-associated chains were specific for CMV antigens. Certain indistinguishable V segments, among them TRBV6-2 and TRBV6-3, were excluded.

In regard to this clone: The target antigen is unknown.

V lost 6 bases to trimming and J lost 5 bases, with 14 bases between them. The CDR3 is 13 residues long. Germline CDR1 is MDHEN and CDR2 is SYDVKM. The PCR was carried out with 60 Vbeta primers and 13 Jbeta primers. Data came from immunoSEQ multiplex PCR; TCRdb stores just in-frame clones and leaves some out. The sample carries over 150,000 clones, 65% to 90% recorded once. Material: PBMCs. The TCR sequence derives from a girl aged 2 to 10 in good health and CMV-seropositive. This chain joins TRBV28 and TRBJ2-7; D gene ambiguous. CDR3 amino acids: CASSVYRVDEQYF. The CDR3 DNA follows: TGTGCCAGCAGCGTATATCGGGTCGACGAGCAGTACTTC.